The T cell receptor beta chain under discussion was sequenced for a study of immune evolution from preneoplasia to lung adenocarcinoma. Whole-study results and caveats: Top clone share appeared to fall from AAH through AIS, MIA, adenocarcinoma. T cell clonality was higher in KRAS-mutant than EGFR-mutant or wild-type nodules. Later-stage lesions seemingly showed higher T cell density and diversity than normal lung.

This CDR3 contains 17 residues. Germline V lookup: CDR1 SEHNR, CDR2 FQNEAQ (reference sequence). The ends lost 6 bases at V and 4 bases at J; junction bases unmatched: 14. This clone has more than one count but fewer than ten. Its antigen remains unknown. Repertoires were generated with immunoSEQ multiplex PCR, while TCRdb's copy carries only in-frame clones and drops some. Of several thousand clones detected, around 80% appear once; the ten largest clones hold approximately 5.8%. Premalignant or tumor cells were enriched by macro-dissection after pathologic assessment. This TCR was recovered from a person aged 50-59 years with lung adenocarcinoma. Sequences were obtained from FFPE invasive lung adenocarcinoma tissue. This chain links TRBV7-9 with TRBJ1-4, with 7 bases lining up with TRBD1. CDR3 residues: CASSPGTAFGLNEKLFF. The CDR3 nucleotides are TGTGCCAGCAGTCCCGGGACAGCCTTTGGACTTAATGAAAAACTGTTTTTT. Filled out from reference TRBV7-9 and TRBJ1-4, the complete variable domain reads DTGVSQNPRHKITKRGQNVTFRCDPISEHNRLYWYRQTLGQGPEFLTYFQNEAQLEKSRLLSDRFSAERPKGSFSTLEIQRTEQGDSAMYLCASSPGTAFGLNEKLFFGSGTQLSVL.